This note documents a single T cell receptor beta chain sequence. The CDR3 extends over 14 amino acids. Per the germline V gene, CDR1 is SGHAT and CDR2 is FQNNGV. V shed 5 bases and J 13 bases; nucleotides not matched to a gene: 14. How the authors handled the data: Estimation of nucleated cell counts was performed using reference gene primer amplification. Assay: immunoSEQ multiplex PCR; the TCRdb copy retains only in-frame clones and omits some. That table furnishes V, J and clone size, whereas the DNA furnished D and trimming. This table holds approximately 200,000 clones, roughly nine tenths found once. The entry originates in a study of blood T cell repertoires in COVID-19.

The sequencing sample was made of PBMCs or T cells enriched from blood (not recorded which). This sequence was found in a woman younger than 35 in a cohort exposed to, infected with or recovered from COVID-19 (not recorded which). V gene TRBV11-2 combines with J gene TRBJ2-3; the match to TRBD2 covers 8 bases. CDR3 sequence (DNA): TGTGCCAGCAGCCAACCCACCGGGGGGGGATGGGAGTATTTT. This gives the protein CASSQPTGGGWEYF.